A selection of T cell receptor beta chains follows, all from one sample in a study of long-term antiretroviral therapy in people with HIV. Clones were read by immunoSEQ multiplex PCR, and TCRdb kept only the in-frame ones, dropping some. This sample has 25,000 to 30,000 clones, with around 85% found just once. The material was unsorted PBMCs, obtained approximately 4.8 years after starting antiretroviral therapy. The receptors here all came from a man aged 40-55 years with HIV. CDR3s include the opening cysteine and the closing phenylalanine or tryptophan. D genes are given only for firm matches. Clone size is shown for a subset of rows, as once, few, many or a class of expanded clone.

>TRBJ2-3|-|TRBV6-6|-
TGTGCCAGCAGTTACTCCAGGTTCGCAGATACGCAGTATTTT
CASSYSRFADTQYF
>TRBJ1-4|-|TRBV6-6|-
TGTGCCAGCAGTTTCCACCCTGCTAATGAAAAACTGTTTTTT
CASSFHPANEKLFF
>TRBJ2-1|-|TRBV19|TRBD2
TGTGCCACCCGGGGGGGCACCTACAATGAGCAGTTCTTC
CATRGGTYNEQFF
>TRBJ1-1|-|TRBV10-1|-
TGCGCCAGCAGTGACCCGAACACTGAAGCTTTCTTT
CASSDPNTEAFF
>TRBJ2-5|-|TRBV29-1|-
TGCAGCGTATGGGTTGCAGAGACCCAGTACTTC
CSVWVAETQYF
>TRBJ2-1|-|TRBV18|TRBD2
TGTGCCAGCTCACCAGAGTATGGACTAGCGGGAGTCGCCTACAATGAGCAGTTCTTC
CASSPEYGLAGVAYNEQFF
>TRBJ1-5|-|TRBV4-3|-
TGCGCCAGCAGCCAACAGCCTAACAATCAGCCCCAGCATTTT
CASSQQPNNQPQHF
>TRBJ2-3|-|TRBV9|-
TGTGCCAGCAGCGCTGTAGGGGGCACAGATACGCAGTATTTT
CASSAVGGTDTQYF
>TRBJ2-2|-|TRBV9|TRBD1
TGTGCCAGCAGCATCGAGGGGACAGGAATATTCGCGAACACCGGGGAGCTGTTTTTT
CASSIEGTGIFANTGELFF
>TRBJ1-2|-|TRBV5-1|TRBD1
TGCGCCAGCAGCTTGGGGGACAGGAGCCTTACTAACTATGGCTACACCTTC
CASSLGDRSLTNYGYTF
>TRBJ2-7|-|TRBV15|TRBD1
TGTGCCACCAGCAGTCAGCTAGGGACAGCGCTCTACGAGCAGTACTTC
CATSSQLGTALYEQYF
>TRBJ2-7|-|TRBV28|TRBD1
TGTGCCAGCAGTTCAGGGGGCCCGTACGAGCAGTACTTC
CASSSGGPYEQYF
>TRBJ2-1|-|TRBV5-4|-
TGTGCCAGCAGCTTGGCGATGAATGAGCAGTTCTTC
CASSLAMNEQFF
>TRBJ2-1|-|TRBV7-9|-
TGTGCCAGCAGCTCCGACGGGACCCTCTCCTACAATGAGCAGTTCTTC
CASSSDGTLSYNEQFF
>TRBJ2-7|-|TRBV4-1|-
TGCGCCAGCAGCTCACCGCCGACCTACGAGCAGTACTTC
CASSSPPTYEQYF
>TRBJ2-3|medium-sized|TRBV5-4|-
TGTGCCAGCAGCTTGTTCAGGGGACGAGCAGATACGCAGTATTTT
CASSLFRGRADTQYF
>TRBJ1-1|once|TRBV5-6|-
TGTGCCAGCAGCTTCACTTGGGGAGAGACTGAAGCTTTCTTT
CASSFTWGETEAFF
>TRBJ1-1|-|TRBV27|TRBD1
TGTGCCAGCAGTCCGCCACAGGGGCCGGGGAAGAACACTGAAGCTTTCTTT
CASSPPQGPGKNTEAFF
>TRBJ2-3|-|TRBV6-5|TRBD2
TGTGCCAGCAGTTCCGGGACTAGCGGGGTAGATACGCAGTATTTT
CASSSGTSGVDTQYF
>TRBJ2-7|-|TRBV2|TRBD1
TGTGCCAGCACCTCTGGGGGGGGACAGGGGGCCTACGAGCAGTACTTC
CASTSGGGQGAYEQYF
>TRBJ1-6|few|TRBV19|-
TGTGCCACCCACCGCGGCAGGGGCTCTTCACCCCTCCACTTT
CATHRGRGSSPLHF
>TRBJ2-2|-|TRBV10-3|TRBD2
TGTGCCGTACTAGCGGGGGGAGCCGGGGAGCTGTTTTTT
CAVLAGGAGELFF